This TCR beta chain was obtained from a study of identical twins. Study findings and constraints: Within monozygotic twins, out-of-frame TCR alpha sharing was underestimated by the models.

TCRdb analysed the 5' RACE reads with MiXCR anew, one entry per CDR3 protein. Here the sample spans about 530,000 distinct CDR3 sequences, around 15% being singletons. This clonotype was picked up a small number of times. Its antigen is as yet unknown. This same sample was also taken into another study, of yellow fever vaccine responses in identical twins.

Sequenced sample: CD4+ T cells sorted from blood. The sequence was obtained from a young woman in good health.

The CDR3 sequence is CASTPGDGFTGEQFF. CDR3 nucleotides: TGTGCCAGCACCCCCGGGGATGGCTTTACGGGTGAGCAGTTCTTC. The rearrangement links TRBV7-9 to TRBJ2-1; perhaps TRBD2 as D (5 bases). The germline CDR1 and CDR2 sequences are SEHNR and FQNEAQ (reference sequence). CDR3 length: 15 residues. Trimming took 7 bases from V and 9 from J, leaving 22 bases between them.